Shown below are 32 T cell receptor beta chains from a single sample sequenced in a study of CD8 T cells in Susac syndrome (dated by TCRdb to between 2018 and 2020). The library relied on the immunoSEQ multiplex PCR assay. RNA was extracted using the RNeasy kit, and about 0.5 to 1 ug of the RNA was reverse transcribed with random hexamers. TCRdb took the public reads, trimmed them with fastp at Q25, ran MiXCR for clone calling and kept in-frame beta chains. Every CDR3 protein is listed once, alongside the most common genes and DNA of its rows. Here the sample has approximately 140,000 distinct CDR3 sequences; about 94% occur a single time. The ten largest make up 0.25% to 0.3% of the sample. The sequenced sample was CD8+ T cells from PBMCs. Receptor source: a human donor in good health.

This clonotype appeared a few times. The chain links TRBV7-8 to TRBJ2-3; D uncertain. This CDR3 region has 13 residues. The V and J ends lost 2 bases and 6 bases respectively, with 9 bases between them. Germline V gene data show CDR1 as SGHVS and CDR2 as FQNEAQ. CDR3 protein: CASSLPLSDTQYF. The CDR3 DNA reads as TGTGCCAGCAGCTTACCCCTGTCGGATACGCAGTATTTT.

This rearrangement joins TRBV3-1 to TRBJ2-7; D gene unclear. CDR3 length: 15 amino acids. Germline V gene sequence: CDR1 LGHDT, CDR2 YNNKEL (reference sequence). V lost 0 bases to trimming and J lost 1 base, with 10 bases between them. The CDR3 coding sequence is TGTGCCAGCAGCCAAGATCATCTGGGGTCCTACGAGCAGTACTTC. Translated, it gives CASSQDHLGSYEQYF.

In DNA form, the CDR3 reads TGTGCCAGCAGCTGGGGACTAGGCTACGAGCAGTACTTC. This gives the protein CASSWGLGYEQYF. The V and J genes are TRBV13 and TRBJ2-7; 8 positions match TRBD2. Germline values: CDR1 PRHDT, CDR2 FYEKMQ (reference sequence). This CDR3 has 13 residues. V lost 4 bases, J lost 3 bases, and 2 bases stayed unmatched.

The V call is TRBV7-9, the J call TRBJ2-6; D not certain. Germline CDR1 SEHNR, CDR2 FQNEAQ (reference sequence). Deletions cut 5 bases from V and 5 bases from J, with 13 bases between. The CDR3 consists of 15 residues. The CDR3 DNA reads as TGTGCCAGCAGCCTAGACAATCAACGGGCCAACGTCCTGACTTTC. It yields the protein CASSLDNQRANVLTF.

This chain uses TRBV18 with TRBJ1-5, with TRBD1 as a possible D gene (5 bases). Germline CDR1 and CDR2: KGHSH and LQKENI. The CDR3 totals 13 residues. Trimming removed 5 bases at V and 3 bases at J, with 8 bases between. CDR3 region: CASSVRANQPQHF. Here the CDR3 DNA reads TGTGCCAGCTCAGTCAGGGCCAATCAGCCCCAGCATTTT.

The chain uses TRBV24-1 and TRBJ2-1, with a weak D call TRBD2 (6 bases). The germline gives CDR1 KGHDR, CDR2 SFDVKD. The CDR3 length is 11 residues. Trimming took 7 bases from V and 8 from J, leaving 8 bases between them. CDR3 in amino acids: CATREGHEQFF. CDR3 nucleotide sequence: TGTGCCACCAGGGAGGGGCATGAGCAGTTCTTC.

The CDR3 DNA sequence: TGCGCCAGCAGCCCAATGGGGGGTTCCTACGAGCAGTACTTC. It translates to CASSPMGGSYEQYF. The V gene is TRBV4-3, the J gene TRBJ2-7; D might be TRBD2 (6 bases). Trimming cost V 4 bases and J 1 base, with 11 bases left between them. This CDR3 spans 14 amino acids. CDR1 and CDR2 (germline): LGHNA, YSLEER.

The chain links TRBV18 to TRBJ2-7, with D unclear. CDR3 length: 13 residues. Trimming pared 0 bases from V and 1 base from J, leaving 4 bases between. Germline-derived CDR1 and CDR2 are KGHSH and LQKENI. The CDR3 is CASSPPISYEQYF. CDR3 nucleotides: TGTGCCAGCTCACCACCTATTTCCTACGAGCAGTACTTC.

J is TRBJ1-2 and V is TRBV2; tentative D call: TRBD1 (5 bases). CDR1 and CDR2 (germline): SNHLY, FYNNEI. The length of the CDR3 is 13 residues. V was shortened by 3 bases and J by 5 bases, with 10 bases between the two germline ends. CDR3 amino acids: CASSDRDRYGYTF. In DNA, the CDR3 is TGTGCCAGCAGTGACAGGGACCGGTATGGCTACACCTTC.

V gene TRBV4-3 combines with J gene TRBJ2-7, with D possibly matching TRBD2 (5 bases). V gave up 0 bases and J gave up 5 bases, with 11 bases separating them. The length of the CDR3 is 14 residues. CDR1 is LGHNA, CDR2 YSLEER, per germline. The chain's CDR3 is CASSQEWTSHEQYF. CDR3 coding DNA: TGCGCCAGCAGCCAAGAATGGACTTCCCACGAGCAGTACTTC.

The DNA for the CDR3 is TGTGCCACCAGCGAGGGACAGGGGGACTACGAGCAGTACTTC. Encoded protein: CATSEGQGDYEQYF. The J gene is TRBJ2-7, the V gene TRBV15; TRBD1 matches 11 bases. The CDR3 is 14 amino acids. Germline V gene sequence: CDR1 LNHNV, CDR2 YYDKDF (reference sequence). V gave up 5 bases and J gave up 3 bases; unmatched junction bases: 3.

The J gene is TRBJ2-7, the V gene TRBV9; 8 nucleotides align to TRBD2. The CDR3 length is 14 residues. V was pared by 3 bases and J by 4 bases, with 6 bases of the junction left unmatched. The germline CDR1 and CDR2 sequences are SGDLS and YYNGEE. CDR3 residues: CASSEGLVGYEQYF. In DNA form, the CDR3 reads TGTGCCAGCAGCGAGGGACTAGTCGGGTACGAGCAGTACTTC.

This chain connects TRBV4-3 to TRBJ1-1; D unclear. The germline V gene has CDR1 LGHNA and CDR2 YSLEER. The CDR3 is 13 residues long. Trimming pared 0 bases from V and 4 bases from J, leaving 6 bases between. The CDR3 reads CASSQDFVTEAFF. The CDR3 region has the DNA TGCGCCAGCAGCCAAGATTTTGTCACTGAAGCTTTCTTT.

This rearrangement joins TRBV7-9 to TRBJ2-1; perhaps TRBD2 as D (5 bases). The length of the CDR3 is 13 residues. Germline lookup yields CDR1 SEHNR and CDR2 FQNEAQ (reference sequence). With 1 base removed from V and 6 bases from J, the gap between germline ends came to 7 bases. CDR3 protein: CASSLGLSNEQFF. DNA for the CDR3: TGTGCCAGCAGCTTAGGACTAAGCAATGAGCAGTTCTTC.

V and J are TRBV28 and TRBJ2-5; D possibly uses TRBD1 or TRBD2 (5 bases each). This CDR3 spans 13 amino acids. Trimming left V 3 bases short and J 5 bases short, with 10 bases between. The V gene's germline CDR1 is MDHEN and CDR2 SYDVKM. The CDR3 is CASSFRGPETQYF. The CDR3 DNA sequence: TGTGCCAGCAGTTTTCGGGGCCCGGAGACCCAGTACTTC.

This sequence joins TRBV27 and TRBJ1-1; a possible D gene is TRBD1 (6 bases). Per the germline V gene, CDR1 is MNHEY and CDR2 is SMNVEV (reference sequence). The V end lost 8 bases, the J end lost 8 bases, and 12 bases lay between the germline ends. This CDR3 is built from 11 residues. The CDR3 reads CASLGGPEAFF. The CDR3 DNA is TGTGCCAGCCTAGGGGGTCCCGAAGCTTTCTTT.

This chain uses TRBV5-1 with TRBJ2-5; either TRBD1 or TRBD2 may fit D (5 bases each). The DNA end is a closer match to TRBJ2-1, so the J assignment may be wrong. Germline CDR1 SGHRS, CDR2 YFSETQ. The CDR3 has 13 residues. This CDR3 is CASSLVGGGDQFF. The CDR3, as DNA: TGCGCCAGCAGCTTGGTGGGTGGGGGAGACCAGTTCTTC.

This chain uses TRBV28 with TRBJ1-2; D unresolved. The germline gives CDR1 MDHEN, CDR2 SYDVKM. This CDR3 has 12 residues. Trimming removed 10 bases from V and 5 bases from J, with 14 bases in between. The CDR3: CATSGQHYGYTF. The DNA for the CDR3 is TGTGCCACTTCCGGGCAGCATTATGGCTACACCTTC.

The rearrangement links TRBV27 to TRBJ2-1, with 7 bases matching TRBD1. The length of the CDR3 is 15 residues. V dropped 7 bases and J dropped 0; count of bases not matched to a gene: 6. Germline CDR1 reads MNHEY; CDR2 reads SMNVEV (reference sequence). The CDR3 nucleotides are TGTGCCAGCACCAGGGACAGTCTCTCCTACAATGAGCAGTTCTTC. It yields the protein CASTRDSLSYNEQFF.

V and J are TRBV12-3 or TRBV12-4 and TRBJ2-2, with no clear D. CDR3 length: 12 residues. Trimming pared 5 bases from V and 7 bases from J, leaving 8 bases between. Written as DNA, the CDR3 is TGTGCCAGCAGTCCAGTTGGCGGGGAGCTGTTTTTT. Amino acids: CASSPVGGELFF.

The chain has TRBV5-6 and TRBJ2-7, with no clear D. Germline-derived CDR1 and CDR2 are SGHDT and YYEEEE. The CDR3 runs to 13 residues. V lost 5 bases to trimming and J lost 0 bases, with 9 bases between them. The CDR3: CASRFLNSYEQYF. Here the CDR3 DNA reads TGTGCCAGCAGATTTCTCAACTCCTACGAGCAGTACTTC. Using reference TRBV5-6 and TRBJ2-7 for the parts outside the CDR3, the full variable domain is DAGVTQSPTHLIKTRGQQVTLRCSPKSGHDTVSWYQQALGQGPQFIFQYYEEEERQRGNFPDRFSGHQFPNYSSELNVNALLLGDSALYLCASRFLNSYEQYFGPGTRLTVT.

The chain has TRBV2 and TRBJ2-1; no firm D call. V was pared by 2 bases and J by 7 bases, with 6 bases between. Germline V gene lookup returns CDR1 SNHLY and CDR2 FYNNEI. This CDR3 contains 12 residues. The CDR3 loop reads CASSESRNEQFF. DNA for the CDR3: TGTGCCAGCAGTGAATCTAGAAATGAGCAGTTCTTC.

V usage is TRBV4-3 and J usage is TRBJ1-2; D is ambiguous. The germline V gene encodes CDR1 LGHNA and CDR2 YSLEER. CDR3 length: 18 amino acids. Trimming took 4 bases from V and 0 from J, leaving 21 bases between them. The CDR3 DNA is TGCGCCAGCAGCCGAAGACTTGGTCCGGGCGGGGCTAACTATGGCTACACCTTC. Protein: CASSRRLGPGGANYGYTF.

The V and J genes are TRBV7-9 and TRBJ2-7; D unclear. Trimming shortened V by 0 bases and J by 2 bases, and 8 bases separated the two germline ends. Germline V gene data show CDR1 as SEHNR and CDR2 as FQNEAQ (reference sequence). The CDR3 totals 14 residues. The CDR3 DNA is TGTGCCAGCAGCTTAGCGCTAGAGACCTACGAGCAGTACTTC. It encodes CASSLALETYEQYF.

The table lists this clonotype with a count of one. The chain links TRBV30 to TRBJ2-7, with TRBD2 identical over 11 bases. With V trimmed by 2 bases and J by 5 bases, 14 bases remained unmatched. CDR1 and CDR2 from the germline V gene are GTSNPN and SVGIG (reference sequence). The CDR3 spans 17 residues. The CDR3 protein is CAWSNQGLAGGLDEQYF. The CDR3 coding sequence is TGTGCCTGGAGTAACCAGGGGCTAGCGGGAGGCCTGGACGAGCAGTACTTC.

V and J are TRBV27 and TRBJ2-7; 10 positions match TRBD2. V shed 5 bases and J 5 bases; nucleotides not matched to a gene: 9. CDR3 length: 15 residues. Germline loops: CDR1 MNHEY, CDR2 SMNVEV (reference sequence). The CDR3 spells CASSPRGLAGDEQYF. CDR3 nucleotides: TGTGCCAGCAGTCCTAGGGGGCTAGCGGGAGACGAGCAGTACTTC.

The genes are TRBV20-1 and TRBJ2-7; D not resolved. Germline CDR1 is DFQATT and CDR2 is SNEGSKA (reference sequence). The CDR3 spans 13 residues. V was clipped by 0 bases and J by 7 bases, with 13 bases between them. CDR3 nucleotide sequence: TGCAGTGCTAGAGATTATAGGTCCACGGAGCAGTACTTC. It yields the protein CSARDYRSTEQYF.

The CDR3 loop is CASSLSAGGFDEQYF. The CDR3 DNA reads TGTGCCAGCAGCTTATCAGCGGGAGGGTTTGACGAGCAGTACTTC. The chain has TRBV7-9 and TRBJ2-7; TRBD2 matches 10 bases. The CDR3 runs 15 residues. J lost 5 bases, V lost 2 bases, and 6 bases had no gene match. Germline CDR1 and CDR2: SEHNR and FQNEAQ (reference sequence). Combining the CDR3 with reference TRBV7-9 and TRBJ2-7 gives the whole variable domain DTGVSQNPRHKITKRGQNVTFRCDPISEHNRLYWYRQTLGQGPEFLTYFQNEAQLEKSRLLSDRFSAERPKGSFSTLEIQRTEQGDSAMYLCASSLSAGGFDEQYFGPGTRLTVT.

This clonotype has a handful of counts. The chain has TRBV11-3 and TRBJ2-7, with TRBD2 matching 9 bases. Trimming took 4 bases from V and 5 from J; bases not matched to a gene: 12. The CDR3 spans 16 residues. Per the germline V gene, CDR1 is SGHNT and CDR2 is YENEEA. The CDR3 here is CASSYRRAGGPDEQYF. As DNA, the CDR3 is TGTGCCAGCAGCTACCGAAGGGCGGGAGGGCCCGACGAGCAGTACTTC.

The chain links TRBV28 to TRBJ1-5; D possibly corresponds to TRBD1 (6 bases). V was trimmed by 8 bases and J by 3 bases, leaving 14 bases between them. Germline V gene lookup returns CDR1 MDHEN and CDR2 SYDVKM. The CDR3 sequence is 14 residues long. Written as DNA, the CDR3 is TGTGCCAGCTCCCGGGACAAATACAATCAGCCCCAGCATTTT. Its protein product is CASSRDKYNQPQHF.

The V and J genes are TRBV20-1 and TRBJ2-1, with 10 bases fitting TRBD2. The length of the CDR3 is 16 residues. From germline, CDR1 is DFQATT and CDR2 SNEGSKA (reference sequence). V trimming: 0 bases; J trimming: 6 bases; junction bases outside the gene matches: 8. Here the CDR3 reads CSARDDSGRLGNEQFF. CDR3 nucleotide sequence: TGCAGTGCTAGAGACGATAGCGGGAGGTTGGGCAATGAGCAGTTCTTC.

The chain is built from TRBV29-1 and TRBJ2-6; TRBD2 agrees at 9 bases. This CDR3 has 18 residues. Trimming at V came to 1 base and at J to 4 bases, leaving 11 bases not matched to a gene. Germline assignment: CDR1 SQVTM and CDR2 ANQGSEA. CDR3 amino acids: CSVEVRVAGALGANVLTF. The CDR3 DNA reads as TGCAGCGTTGAAGTAAGAGTAGCGGGAGCTCTGGGGGCCAACGTCCTGACTTTC.